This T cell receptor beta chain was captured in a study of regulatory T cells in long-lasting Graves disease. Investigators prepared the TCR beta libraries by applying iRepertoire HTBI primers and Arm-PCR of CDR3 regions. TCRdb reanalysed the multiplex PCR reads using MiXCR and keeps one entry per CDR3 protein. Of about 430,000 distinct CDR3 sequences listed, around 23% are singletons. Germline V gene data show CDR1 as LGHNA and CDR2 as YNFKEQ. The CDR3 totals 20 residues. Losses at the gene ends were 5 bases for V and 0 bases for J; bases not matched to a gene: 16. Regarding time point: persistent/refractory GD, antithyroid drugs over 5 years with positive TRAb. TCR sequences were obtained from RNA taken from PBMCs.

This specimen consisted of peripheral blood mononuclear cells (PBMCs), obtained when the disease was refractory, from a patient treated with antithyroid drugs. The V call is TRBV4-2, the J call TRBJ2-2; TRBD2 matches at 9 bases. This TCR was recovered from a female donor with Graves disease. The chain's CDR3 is CASSASGRLAGTANTGELFF. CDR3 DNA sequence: TGTGCCAGCAGCGCCTCCGGGAGGCTAGCGGGAACCGCGAACACCGGGGAGCTGTTTTTT.